This TCR beta chain was sequenced for a study of shared clonotypes between healthy human individuals. Germline V gene sequence: CDR1 KGHSH, CDR2 LQKENI. V was trimmed by 8 bases and J by 9 bases, leaving 23 bases between them. The CDR3 runs 15 residues. Clones were read by immunoSEQ multiplex PCR, and TCRdb kept only the in-frame ones, dropping some. The sample carries some 2.4 million clones, 93% recorded once. This clone has just one count. Material for sequencing was naive CD4+ T cells from PBMCs. Subset of the sample: CD45RA+ positively selected. The chain recombines TRBV18 with TRBJ2-1; tentatively, D is TRBD1 (6 bases). This clonotype originated in a young man in good health. Some clones in this sample may be carry-over from other donors' samples. The CDR3, as DNA: TGTGCCAGCGCAGCAGGGGCAGGCGAGGGGCCTGAGCAGTTCTTC. It yields the protein CASAAGAGEGPEQFF.